These 2 T cell receptor beta chains were all obtained from the same sample, sequenced in a study of cytomegalovirus exposure and HLA in healthy donors. Sequencing was performed with immunoSEQ multiplex PCR; in TCRdb, only in-frame clones are kept and a portion is missing. The sample holds about 150,000 clones, over 80% seen once. The specimen was PBMCs. The receptors were gathered from a woman aged 25 to 39 in good health and CMV-seropositive.

The rearrangement links TRBV13 to TRBJ1-2; D is perhaps TRBD1 (5 bases). Per germline, CDR1 PRHDT and CDR2 FYEKMQ (reference sequence). Trimming left V 0 bases short and J 4 bases short, with 15 bases between. This CDR3 has 16 residues. This CDR3 reads CASSLGRTNSGYGYTF. CDR3 DNA: TGTGCCAGCAGCTTAGGCCGGACAAATTCGGGCTATGGCTACACCTTC.

CDR3 coding DNA: TGTGCCAGCAATTCCCGGGACAGGGGATCGAATGAGCAGTTCTTC. Its protein is CASNSRDRGSNEQFF. The chain is built from TRBV2 and TRBJ2-1; TRBD1 matches 10 bases. The germline gives CDR1 SNHLY, CDR2 FYNNEI. The CDR3 length is 15 residues. V trimming: 7 bases; J trimming: 7 bases; junction bases outside the gene matches: 10.